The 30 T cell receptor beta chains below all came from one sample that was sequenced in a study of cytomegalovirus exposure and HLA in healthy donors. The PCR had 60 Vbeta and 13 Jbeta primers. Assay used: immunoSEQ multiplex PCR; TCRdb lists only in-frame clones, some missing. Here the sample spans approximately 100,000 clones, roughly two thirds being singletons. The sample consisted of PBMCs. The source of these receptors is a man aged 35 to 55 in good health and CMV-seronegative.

CDR3 region: CASSSDTPGTYEQYF. CDR3 bases: TGCGCCAGCAGCTCCGACACTCCCGGGACCTACGAGCAGTACTTC. The chain couples TRBV5-1 to TRBJ2-7, with D possibly matching TRBD2 (5 bases). V was pared by 3 bases and J by 2 bases, with 15 bases between. Germline assignment: CDR1 SGHRS and CDR2 YFSETQ. The CDR3 is made up of 15 amino acids.

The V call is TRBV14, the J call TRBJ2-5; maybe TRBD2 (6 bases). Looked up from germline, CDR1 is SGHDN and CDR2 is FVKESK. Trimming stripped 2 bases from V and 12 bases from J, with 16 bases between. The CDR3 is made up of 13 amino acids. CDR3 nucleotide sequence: TGTGCCAGCAGCCAACGAGACCTGACTAGGGAGTACTTC. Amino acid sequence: CASSQRDLTREYF.

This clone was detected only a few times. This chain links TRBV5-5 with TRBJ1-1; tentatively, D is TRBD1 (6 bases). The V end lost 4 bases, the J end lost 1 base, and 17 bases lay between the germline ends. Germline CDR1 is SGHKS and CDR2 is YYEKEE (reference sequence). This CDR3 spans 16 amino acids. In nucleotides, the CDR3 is TGTGCCAGCAGCCTCGGGACGTACAGGGAGAACACTGAAGCTTTCTTT. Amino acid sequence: CASSLGTYRENTEAFF. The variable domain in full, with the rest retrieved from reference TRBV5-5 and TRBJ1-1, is DAGVTQSPTHLIKTRGQQVTLRCSPISGHKSVSWYQQVLGQGPQFIFQYYEKEERGRGNFPDRFSARQFPNYSSELNVNALLLGDSALYLCASSLGTYRENTEAFFGQGTRLTVV.

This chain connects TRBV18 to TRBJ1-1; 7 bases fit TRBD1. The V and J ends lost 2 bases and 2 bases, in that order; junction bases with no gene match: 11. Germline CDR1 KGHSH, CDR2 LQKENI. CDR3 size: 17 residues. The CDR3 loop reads CASSPTSFQGGNTEAFF. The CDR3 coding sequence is TGTGCCAGCTCACCAACTAGTTTTCAGGGGGGAAACACTGAAGCTTTCTTT.

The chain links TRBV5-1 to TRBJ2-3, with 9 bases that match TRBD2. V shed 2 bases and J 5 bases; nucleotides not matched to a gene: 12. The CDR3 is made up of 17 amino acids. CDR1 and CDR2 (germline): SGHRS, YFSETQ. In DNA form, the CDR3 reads TGCGCCAGCAGCTTAGGCAGGGATAGCGGGGGTCTAGATACGCAGTATTTT. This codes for CASSLGRDSGGLDTQYF.

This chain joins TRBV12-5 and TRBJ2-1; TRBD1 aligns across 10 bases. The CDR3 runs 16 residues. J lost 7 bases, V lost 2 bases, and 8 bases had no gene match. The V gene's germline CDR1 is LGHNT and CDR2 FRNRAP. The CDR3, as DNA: TGTGCTAGTGGTTTGCCCCGACAGGGGGCGCGGAATGAGCAGTTCTTC. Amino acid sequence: CASGLPRQGARNEQFF.

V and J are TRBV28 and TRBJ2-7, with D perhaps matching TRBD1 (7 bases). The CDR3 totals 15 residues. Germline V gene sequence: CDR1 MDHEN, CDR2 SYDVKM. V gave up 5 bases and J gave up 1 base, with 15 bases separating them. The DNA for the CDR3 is TGTGCCAGCAGTCCAGGGGGACTGTTATCCTACGAGCAGTACTTC. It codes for CASSPGGLLSYEQYF.

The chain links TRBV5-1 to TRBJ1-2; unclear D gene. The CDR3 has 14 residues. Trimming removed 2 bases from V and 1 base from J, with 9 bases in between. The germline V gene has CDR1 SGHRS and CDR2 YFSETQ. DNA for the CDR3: TGCGCCAGCAGCTTTAGTACCGTTAACTATGGCTACACCTTC. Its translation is CASSFSTVNYGYTF.

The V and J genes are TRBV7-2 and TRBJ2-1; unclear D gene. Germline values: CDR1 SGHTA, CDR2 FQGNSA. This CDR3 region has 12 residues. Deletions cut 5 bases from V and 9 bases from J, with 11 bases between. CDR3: CASSEAPSEQFF. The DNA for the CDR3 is TGTGCCAGCAGCGAAGCACCTAGTGAGCAGTTCTTC.

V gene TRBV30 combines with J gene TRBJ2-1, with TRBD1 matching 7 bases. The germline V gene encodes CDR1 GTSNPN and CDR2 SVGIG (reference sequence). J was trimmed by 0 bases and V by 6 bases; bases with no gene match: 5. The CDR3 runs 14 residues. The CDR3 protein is CACQQGSSYNEQFF. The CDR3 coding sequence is TGTGCCTGTCAACAGGGGAGCTCCTACAATGAGCAGTTCTTC.

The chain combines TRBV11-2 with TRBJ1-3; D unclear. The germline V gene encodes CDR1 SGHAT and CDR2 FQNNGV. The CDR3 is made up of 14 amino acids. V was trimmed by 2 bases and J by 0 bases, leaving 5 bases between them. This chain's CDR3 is CASSLSRSGNTIYF. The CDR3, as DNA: TGTGCCAGCAGCTTATCCCGCTCTGGAAACACCATATATTTT.

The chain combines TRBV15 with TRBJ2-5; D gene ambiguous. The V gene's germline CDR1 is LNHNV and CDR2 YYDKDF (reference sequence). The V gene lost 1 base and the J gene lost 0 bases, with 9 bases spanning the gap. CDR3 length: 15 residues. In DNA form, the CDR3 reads TGTGCCACCAGCAGAGGGGCTAAGTACCAAGAGACCCAGTACTTC. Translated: CATSRGAKYQETQYF.

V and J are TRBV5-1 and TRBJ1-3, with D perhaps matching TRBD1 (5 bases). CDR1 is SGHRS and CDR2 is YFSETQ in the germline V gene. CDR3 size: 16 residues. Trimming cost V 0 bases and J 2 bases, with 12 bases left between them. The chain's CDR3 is CASSLAGGTAGNTIYF. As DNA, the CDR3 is TGCGCCAGCAGCTTGGCCGGGGGAACCGCTGGAAACACCATATATTTT. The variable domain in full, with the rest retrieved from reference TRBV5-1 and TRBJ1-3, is KAGVTQTPRYLIKTRGQQVTLSCSPISGHRSVSWYQQTPGQGLQFLFEYFSETQRNKGNFPGRFSGRQFSNSRSEMNVSTLELGDSALYLCASSLAGGTAGNTIYFGEGSWLTVV.

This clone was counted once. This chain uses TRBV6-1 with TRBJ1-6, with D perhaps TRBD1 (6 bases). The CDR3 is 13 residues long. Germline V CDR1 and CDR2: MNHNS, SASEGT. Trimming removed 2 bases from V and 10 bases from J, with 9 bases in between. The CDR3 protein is CASSEQGRSPLHF. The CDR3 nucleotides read TGTGCCAGCAGTGAACAGGGGCGATCACCCCTCCACTTT.

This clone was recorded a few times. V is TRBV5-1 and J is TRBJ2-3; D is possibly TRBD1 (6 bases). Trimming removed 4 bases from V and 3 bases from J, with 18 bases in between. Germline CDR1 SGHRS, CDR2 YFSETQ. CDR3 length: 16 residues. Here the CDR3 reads CASSQSGQSVTDTQYF. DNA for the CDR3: TGCGCCAGCAGCCAATCGGGACAATCGGTAACAGATACGCAGTATTTT.

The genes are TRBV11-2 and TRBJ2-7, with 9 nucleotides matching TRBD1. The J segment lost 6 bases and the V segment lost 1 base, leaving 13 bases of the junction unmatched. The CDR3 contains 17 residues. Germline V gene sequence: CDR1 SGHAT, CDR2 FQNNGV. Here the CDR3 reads CASSLGALRTGDSEQYF. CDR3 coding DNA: TGTGCCAGCAGCTTAGGTGCTTTGAGGACAGGGGACTCCGAGCAGTACTTC.

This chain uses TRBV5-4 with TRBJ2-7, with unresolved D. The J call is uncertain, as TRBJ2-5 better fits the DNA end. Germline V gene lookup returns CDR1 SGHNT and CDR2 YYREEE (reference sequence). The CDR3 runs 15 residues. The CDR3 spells CASSLEVNRQETQYF. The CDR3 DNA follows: TGTGCCAGCAGCTTGGAGGTTAACAGACAAGAGACCCAGTACTTC.

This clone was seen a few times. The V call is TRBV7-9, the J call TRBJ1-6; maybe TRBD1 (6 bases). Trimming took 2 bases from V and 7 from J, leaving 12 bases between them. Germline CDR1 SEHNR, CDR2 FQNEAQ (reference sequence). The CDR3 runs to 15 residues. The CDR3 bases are TGTGCCAGCAGCTTATTTGACAGGCGGAATTCACCCCTCCACTTT. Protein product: CASSLFDRRNSPLHF.

CDR3 sequence: CASSFPGQWNPNYGYTF. In nucleotides, the CDR3 is TGTGCCAGCAGCTTCCCGGGACAGTGGAATCCTAACTATGGCTACACCTTC. The V gene is TRBV7-2, the J gene TRBJ1-2, with 7 nucleotides matching TRBD1. This CDR3 has 17 residues. The V and J ends lost 3 bases and 0 bases, in that order; junction bases with no gene match: 10. Germline assignment: CDR1 SGHTA and CDR2 FQGNSA.

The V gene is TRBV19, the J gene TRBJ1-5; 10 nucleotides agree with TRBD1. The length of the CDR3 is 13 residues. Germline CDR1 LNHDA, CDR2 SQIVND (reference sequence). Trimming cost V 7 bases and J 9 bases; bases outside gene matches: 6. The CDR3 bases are TGTGCCAGTACCAGACAGGGGGCGCCGCCCCAGCATTTT. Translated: CASTRQGAPPQHF.

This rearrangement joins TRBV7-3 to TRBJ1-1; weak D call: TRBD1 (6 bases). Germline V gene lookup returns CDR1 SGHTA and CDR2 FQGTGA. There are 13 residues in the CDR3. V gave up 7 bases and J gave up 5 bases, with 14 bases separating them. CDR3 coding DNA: TGTGCCAGCACCCAAGGGAGGGGGACTGAAGCTTTCTTT. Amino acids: CASTQGRGTEAFF. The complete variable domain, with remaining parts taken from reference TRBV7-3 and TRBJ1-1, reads GAGVSQTPSNKVTEKGKYVELRCDPISGHTALYWYRQSLGQGPEFLIYFQGTGAADDSGLPNDRFFAVRPEGSVSTLKIQRTERGDSAVYLCASTQGRGTEAFFGQGTRLTVV.

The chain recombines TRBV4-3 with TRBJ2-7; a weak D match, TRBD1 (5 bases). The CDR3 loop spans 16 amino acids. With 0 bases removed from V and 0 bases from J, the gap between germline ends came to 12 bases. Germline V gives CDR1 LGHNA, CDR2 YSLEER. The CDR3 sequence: CASSQEGLGGSYEQYF. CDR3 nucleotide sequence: TGCGCCAGCAGCCAAGAGGGGCTCGGCGGCTCCTACGAGCAGTACTTC.

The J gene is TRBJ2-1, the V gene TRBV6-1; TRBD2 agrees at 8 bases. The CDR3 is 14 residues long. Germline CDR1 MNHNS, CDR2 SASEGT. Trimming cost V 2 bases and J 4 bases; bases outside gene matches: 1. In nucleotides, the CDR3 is TGTGCCAGCAGTGAATCGGGGGGGTACAATGAGCAGTTCTTC. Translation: CASSESGGYNEQFF.

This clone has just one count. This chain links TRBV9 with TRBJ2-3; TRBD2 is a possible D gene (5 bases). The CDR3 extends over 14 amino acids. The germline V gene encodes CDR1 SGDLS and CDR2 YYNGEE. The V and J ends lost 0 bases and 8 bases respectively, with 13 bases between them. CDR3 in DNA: TGTGCCAGCAGCGTAGGTCCCCCCGGAGGTACGCAGTATTTT. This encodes CASSVGPPGGTQYF. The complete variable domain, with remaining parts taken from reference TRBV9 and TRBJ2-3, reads DSGVTQTPKHLITATGQRVTLRCSPRSGDLSVYWYQQSLDQGLQFLIQYYNGEERAKGNILERFSAQQFPDLHSELNLSSLELGDSALYFCASSVGPPGGTQYFGPGTRLTVL.

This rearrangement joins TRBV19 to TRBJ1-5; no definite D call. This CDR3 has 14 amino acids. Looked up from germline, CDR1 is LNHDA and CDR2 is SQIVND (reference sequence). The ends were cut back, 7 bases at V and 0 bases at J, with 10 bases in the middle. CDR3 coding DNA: TGTGCCAGTAACACCGATTATAGCAATCAGCCCCAGCATTTT. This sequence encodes CASNTDYSNQPQHF. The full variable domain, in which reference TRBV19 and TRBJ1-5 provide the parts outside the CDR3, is DGGITQSPKYLFRKEGQNVTLSCEQNLNHDAMYWYRQDPGQGLRLIYYSQIVNDFQKGDIAEGYSVSREKKESFPLTVTSAQKNPTAFYLCASNTDYSNQPQHFGDGTRLSIL.

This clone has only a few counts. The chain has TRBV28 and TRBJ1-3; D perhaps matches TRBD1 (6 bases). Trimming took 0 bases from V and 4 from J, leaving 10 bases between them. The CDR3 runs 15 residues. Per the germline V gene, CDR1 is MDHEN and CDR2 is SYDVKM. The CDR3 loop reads CASSLWEDRGNTIYF. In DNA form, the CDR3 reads TGTGCCAGCAGTTTATGGGAGGACAGAGGAAACACCATATATTTT.

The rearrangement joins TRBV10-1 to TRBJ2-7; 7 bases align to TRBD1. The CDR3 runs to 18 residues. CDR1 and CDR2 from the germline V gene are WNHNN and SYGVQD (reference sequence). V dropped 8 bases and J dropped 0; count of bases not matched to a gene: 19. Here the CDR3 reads CASGTRDSASLSSYEQYF. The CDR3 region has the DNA TGCGCCAGCGGAACCCGGGACAGCGCCAGCCTTAGCTCCTACGAGCAGTACTTC.

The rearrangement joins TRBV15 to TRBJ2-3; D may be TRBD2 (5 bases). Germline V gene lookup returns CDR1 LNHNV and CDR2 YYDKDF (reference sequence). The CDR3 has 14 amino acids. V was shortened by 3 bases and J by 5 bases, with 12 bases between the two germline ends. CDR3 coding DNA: TGTGCCACCAGCAGTGACGAGGGTCGAGATACGCAGTATTTT. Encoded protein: CATSSDEGRDTQYF.

The CDR3 DNA reads as TGTGCCAGCACCCTACGGCAGGGGCGGTACGAGCAGTACTTC. Translated, it gives CASTLRQGRYEQYF. The rearrangement links TRBV28 to TRBJ2-7, with a tentative D call TRBD1 (6 bases). V lost 7 bases, J lost 4 bases, and 17 bases lay in between. Germline-derived CDR1 and CDR2 are MDHEN and SYDVKM. There are 14 residues in the CDR3. The full variable domain, in which reference TRBV28 and TRBJ2-7 provide the parts outside the CDR3, is DVKVTQSSRYLVKRTGEKVFLECVQDMDHENMFWYRQDPGLGLRLIYFSYDVKMKEKGDIPEGYSVSREKKERFSLILESASTNQTSMYLCASTLRQGRYEQYFGPGTRLTVT.

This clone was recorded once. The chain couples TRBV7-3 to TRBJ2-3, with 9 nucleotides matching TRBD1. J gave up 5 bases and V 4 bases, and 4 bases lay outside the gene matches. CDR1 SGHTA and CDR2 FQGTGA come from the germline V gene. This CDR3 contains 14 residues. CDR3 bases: TGTGCCAGCAGCTCGCGGACAGGGGAAGATACGCAGTATTTT. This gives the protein CASSSRTGEDTQYF. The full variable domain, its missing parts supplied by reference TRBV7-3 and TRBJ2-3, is GAGVSQTPSNKVTEKGKYVELRCDPISGHTALYWYRQSLGQGPEFLIYFQGTGAADDSGLPNDRFFAVRPEGSVSTLKIQRTERGDSAVYLCASSSRTGEDTQYFGPGTRLTVL.